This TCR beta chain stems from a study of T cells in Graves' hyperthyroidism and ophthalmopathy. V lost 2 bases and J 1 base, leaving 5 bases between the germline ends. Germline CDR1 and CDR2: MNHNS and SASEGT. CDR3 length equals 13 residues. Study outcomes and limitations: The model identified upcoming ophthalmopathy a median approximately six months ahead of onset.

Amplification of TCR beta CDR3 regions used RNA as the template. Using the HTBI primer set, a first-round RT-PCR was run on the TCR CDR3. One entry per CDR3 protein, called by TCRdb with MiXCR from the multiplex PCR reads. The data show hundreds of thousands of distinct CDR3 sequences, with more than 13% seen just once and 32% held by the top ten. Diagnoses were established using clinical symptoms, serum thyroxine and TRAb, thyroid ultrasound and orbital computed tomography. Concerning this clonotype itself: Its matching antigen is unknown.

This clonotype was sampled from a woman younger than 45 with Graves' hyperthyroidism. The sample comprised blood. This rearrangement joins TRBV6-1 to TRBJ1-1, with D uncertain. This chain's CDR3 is CASSEWRNTEAFF. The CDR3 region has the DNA TGTGCCAGCAGTGAATGGAGGAACACTGAAGCTTTCTTT.